The 25 T cell receptor beta chains presented below share a single source sample, sequenced in a study of blood T cell repertoires in COVID-19. Profiled with immunoSEQ multiplex PCR; TCRdb holds only in-frame clones, not every one. The sample has roughly 250,000 clones, approximately 80% seen once. Sequencing input: peripheral blood. Receptor source: a woman aged 55-75 years with active or convalescent COVID-19.

The chain uses TRBV6-5 and TRBJ2-7; D might be TRBD2 (5 bases). The CDR3 runs to 15 residues. The V gene lost 0 bases and the J gene lost 6 bases, with 15 bases spanning the gap. Germline CDR1 and CDR2: MNHEY and SVGAGI. In DNA form, the CDR3 reads TGTGCCAGCAGTTACTCAGGTCTCGGGGTTTCCGAGCAGTACTTC. Translation gives CASSYSGLGVSEQYF.

The CDR3 DNA follows: TGTGCCAGCAGTTACCTAACAGGGGATCTCAATCAGCCCCAGCATTTT. Translation gives CASSYLTGDLNQPQHF. This chain joins TRBV6-2 or TRBV6-3 and TRBJ1-5, with 7 nucleotides matching TRBD1. J was trimmed by 3 bases and V by 2 bases; bases with no gene match: 7. CDR3 length: 16 residues. CDR1 is MNHEY and CDR2 is SVGEGT in the germline V gene.

The genes are TRBV6-1 and TRBJ2-3; TRBD2 matches at 11 bases. This CDR3 region has 19 residues. V shed 2 bases and J 0 bases; nucleotides not matched to a gene: 10. The germline CDR1 and CDR2 sequences are MNHNS and SASEGT. The CDR3 protein is CASSETFGLAGGSTDTQYF. The CDR3, as DNA: TGTGCCAGCAGTGAAACCTTCGGCCTAGCGGGGGGCAGCACAGATACGCAGTATTTT.

This rearrangement joins TRBV10-3 to TRBJ2-3, with D possibly TRBD2 on 6 matching bases. The CDR3 sequence is 15 residues long. Germline-derived CDR1 and CDR2 are ENHRY and SYGVKD. Trimming took off 4 bases at V and 5 bases at J, with 16 bases between the two ends. The CDR3 DNA reads as TGTGCCATCAGTGTACCGGGACTTGACGGAGATACGCAGTATTTT. The encoded protein is CAISVPGLDGDTQYF.

The chain combines TRBV11-2 with TRBJ1-6; unclear D gene. The CDR3 consists of 18 residues. V was cut by 0 bases and J by 0 bases, with 12 bases left in between. CDR1 SGHAT and CDR2 FQNNGV come from the germline V gene. CDR3 sequence: CASSLDGRVGSYNSPLHF. CDR3 bases: TGTGCCAGCAGCTTAGATGGGAGGGTGGGCTCCTATAATTCACCCCTCCACTTT.

The genes are TRBV9 and TRBJ1-5; TRBD1 matches 10 bases. V trimming: 0 bases; J trimming: 7 bases; junction bases outside the gene matches: 4. Germline-derived CDR1 and CDR2 are SGDLS and YYNGEE. This CDR3 contains 15 residues. As DNA, the CDR3 is TGTGCCAGCAGCGTAGGGGGGACAGGGGCCCAGCCCCAGCATTTT. Translation: CASSVGGTGAQPQHF. Supplemented by reference TRBV9 and TRBJ1-5, the full variable domain reads DSGVTQTPKHLITATGQRVTLRCSPRSGDLSVYWYQQSLDQGLQFLIQYYNGEERAKGNILERFSAQQFPDLHSELNLSSLELGDSALYFCASSVGGTGAQPQHFGDGTRLSIL.

The chain uses TRBV7-9 and TRBJ2-7; D may be TRBD1 (6 bases). Per germline, CDR1 SEHNR and CDR2 FQNEAQ (reference sequence). This CDR3 is 14 amino acids long. The V end was cut by 2 bases, the J end by 6 bases, with 14 bases between. The CDR3 region is CASSLRRQVGEQYF. The CDR3 nucleotides read TGTGCCAGCAGCTTAAGGAGACAGGTGGGCGAGCAGTACTTC.

The CDR3 nucleotides are TGTGCCACCAGTGACCCCGGGTCGCCCCGCAATGAGCAGTTCTTC. It translates to CATSDPGSPRNEQFF. V and J are TRBV24-1 and TRBJ2-1, with D hard to call. CDR3 size: 15 residues. The germline CDR1 and CDR2 sequences are KGHDR and SFDVKD. Trimming cost V 4 bases and J 6 bases, with 15 bases left between them.

The rearrangement uses TRBV6-4 and TRBJ1-1; D uncertain. Germline loops: CDR1 MRHNA, CDR2 SNTAGT. Trimming cost V 0 bases and J 1 base, with 6 bases left between them. The CDR3 loop spans 14 amino acids. In nucleotides, the CDR3 is TGTGCCAGCAGTGACTCGAGGAGGAACACTGAAGCTTTCTTT. As protein: CASSDSRRNTEAFF.

CDR3 in amino acids: CASSHGLSTEAFF. CDR3 in DNA: TGTGCCAGCAGCCACGGACTGAGCACTGAAGCTTTCTTT. The chain combines TRBV3-1 (or the pseudogene TRBV3-2) with TRBJ1-1, with D hard to call. The V gene lost 3 bases and the J gene lost 4 bases, with 9 bases spanning the gap. The V gene's germline CDR1 is LGHDT and CDR2 YNNKEL (reference sequence). The CDR3 runs 13 residues.

Note on this clone: At the DNA level, this CDR3 is encoded by other sequences in the same sample as well. This chain joins TRBV7-9 and TRBJ2-3; D is unresolved. Between the trimmed V and J ends, which lost 5 bases and 2 bases, there was a span of 5 bases. The length of the CDR3 is 12 residues. Germline V CDR1 and CDR2: SEHNR, FQNEAQ (reference sequence). CDR3 nucleotides: TGTGCCAGCAGCCCCTTCACAGATACGCAGTATTTT. As protein: CASSPFTDTQYF.

The V and J genes are TRBV18 and TRBJ1-1, with D unresolved. The length of the CDR3 is 13 residues. Germline CDR1 KGHSH, CDR2 LQKENI. V gave up 3 bases and J gave up 4 bases, with 9 bases separating them. CDR3 bases: TGTGCCAGCTCACCGTCAGCGGGCACTGAAGCTTTCTTT. Translated, it gives CASSPSAGTEAFF.

Only a few counts were recorded for this clone. In DNA form, the CDR3 reads TGTGCCAGTAGTACGACAGGGCTCGATCCCGAGCAGTACTTC. Residues: CASSTTGLDPEQYF. The V and J genes are TRBV19 and TRBJ2-7, with 7 nucleotides matching TRBD1. The V gene's germline CDR1 is LNHDA and CDR2 SQIVND (reference sequence). Trimming removed 4 bases from V and 6 bases from J; junction bases left unmatched: 9. The CDR3 is 14 residues long.

The chain joins TRBV9 to TRBJ2-7; a possible D gene is TRBD1 (6 bases). The CDR3 covers 13 residues. Trimming pared 0 bases from V and 7 bases from J, leaving 11 bases between. Germline CDR1 SGDLS, CDR2 YYNGEE. CDR3 nucleotides: TGTGCCAGCAGCGTAGATCCCCAGGGGGAGCAGTACTTC. Translating it yields CASSVDPQGEQYF.

The chain combines TRBV12-3 or TRBV12-4 with TRBJ2-5; D gene unclear. The CDR3 runs 13 residues. V shed 3 bases and J shed 4 bases, with 9 bases lying between them. The CDR3 DNA sequence: TGTGCCAGCAGTTTTTCTAGACTAGAGACCCAGTACTTC. Protein: CASSFSRLETQYF.

In this sample, this clone turned up once. This chain uses TRBV6-5 with TRBJ1-2; 8 bases line up with TRBD1. Germline V gene lookup returns CDR1 MNHEY and CDR2 SVGAGI. This CDR3 spans 15 amino acids. V lost 7 bases to trimming and J lost 8 bases; unmatched junction nucleotides: 15. The DNA of the CDR3 is TGTGCCAGCACGCGGGACAGGATTCGTTCAGGGGGCTACACCTTC. Amino acid sequence: CASTRDRIRSGGYTF.

The J gene is TRBJ1-1, the V gene TRBV10-2; 8 bases map to TRBD1. The germline gives CDR1 WSHSY, CDR2 SAAADI. V dropped 3 bases and J dropped 2; count of bases not matched to a gene: 2. This CDR3 comprises 14 residues. This CDR3 reads CASSDRGPNTEAFF. The CDR3, as DNA: TGCGCCAGCAGTGACAGGGGGCCCAACACTGAAGCTTTCTTT.

This clone was detected only a few times. The chain links TRBV7-9 to TRBJ2-3, with TRBD1 identical over 12 bases. V was clipped by 5 bases and J by 4 bases; unmatched bases: 4. CDR3 size: 15 residues. Germline V gene sequence: CDR1 SEHNR, CDR2 FQNEAQ (reference sequence). The CDR3 DNA is TGTGCCAGCAGCGGGGGGACAGGGGGCGCAGATACGCAGTATTTT. Its protein is CASSGGTGGADTQYF.

This clone has only one observation. The chain uses TRBV10-3 and TRBJ2-2, with TRBD1 matching over 8 bases. CDR3 length equals 13 residues. The germline V gene has CDR1 ENHRY and CDR2 SYGVKD. The V and J ends lost 7 bases and 9 bases, in that order; junction bases with no gene match: 7. For the CDR3, the DNA is TGTGCCATCACTTCAGGGGGCGCGTGGGAGCTGTTTTTT. Encoded protein: CAITSGGAWELFF.

The J gene is TRBJ2-7, the V gene TRBV2; 7 bases fit TRBD1. The CDR3 consists of 16 residues. Germline V gene sequence: CDR1 SNHLY, CDR2 FYNNEI. V lost 5 bases and J lost 2; bases outside the gene matches: 12. The CDR3 is CASSPIMPGGAYEQYF. The CDR3 DNA is TGTGCCAGCAGTCCCATAATGCCAGGGGGAGCCTACGAGCAGTACTTC.

The genes are TRBV19 and TRBJ2-7; 7 bases are a match to TRBD1. CDR1 and CDR2 (germline): LNHDA, SQIVND (reference sequence). V gave up 4 bases and J gave up 12 bases; unmatched junction bases: 9. CDR3 size: 12 residues. Here the CDR3 reads CASSNLGTATYF. CDR3 DNA sequence: TGTGCCAGTAGTAACCTCGGGACAGCTACGTACTTC.

This chain joins TRBV21-1 and TRBJ2-7; the D call in the table, TRBD1, was not verified against the DNA. TRBV21-1 is a known pseudogene. CDR3 length: 14 amino acids. CDR3 sequence: CASSIRQLAYEQYF. The CDR3 DNA is TGTGCCAGCAGCATTCGACAGTTAGCCTACGAGCAGTACTTC.

This sequence joins TRBV6-4 and TRBJ2-7, with 8 nucleotides matching TRBD1. Germline loops: CDR1 MRHNA, CDR2 SNTAGT. The V and J ends lost 4 bases and 5 bases, in that order; junction bases with no gene match: 4. The CDR3 extends over 13 amino acids. This chain's CDR3 is CASSVSQGDEQYF. DNA for the CDR3: TGTGCCAGCAGTGTTTCACAGGGGGACGAGCAGTACTTC.

The chain carries TRBV12-5 and TRBJ2-5; 8 bases fit TRBD2. V shed 6 bases, J shed 5 bases, and the junction held 14 bases outside the gene matches. Germline loops: CDR1 LGHNT, CDR2 FRNRAP. This CDR3 has 16 residues. The CDR3 coding sequence is TGTGCTAGTGGGCCTGACAGACTAGCGTTGGGCGAGACCCAGTACTTC. It translates to CASGPDRLALGETQYF.

CDR3 coding DNA: TGCAGCGGGGTAGCGGGGGAGACCCACACAGATACGCAGTATTTT. Translating it yields CSGVAGETHTDTQYF. The chain carries TRBV29-1 and TRBJ2-3; 9 nucleotides line up with TRBD2. CDR1 is SQVTM and CDR2 is ANQGSEA in the germline V gene. V lost 7 bases and J lost 2; bases outside the gene matches: 10. There are 15 residues in the CDR3.